The 26 T cell receptor beta chains in this list originate from one sample, sequenced in a study of response to subunit inactivated influenza vaccine. TCRdb re-derived calls from the RT-PCR reads in MiXCR, one entry per CDR3 protein. The sample contains 500,000 to 550,000 distinct CDR3 sequences, approximately 7.2% of which appear only once. Sequences were derived from PBMCs from blood, sampled roughly 24 months after vaccination. The receptors come from a man between 45 and 75 years old who received an inactivated influenza vaccine.

This rearrangement joins TRBV15 to TRBJ2-5; possible D gene TRBD2, 6 bases. V dropped 0 bases and J dropped 4 bases, with 18 bases sitting between them. Germline assignment: CDR1 LNHNV and CDR2 YYDKDF (reference sequence). This CDR3 has 17 residues. The CDR3 sequence is CATSRDVGRRVGETQYF. The CDR3 DNA sequence: TGTGCCACCAGCAGAGATGTTGGCAGGAGGGTAGGAGAGACCCAGTACTTC.

This rearrangement joins TRBV24-1 to TRBJ2-1; 8 bases line up with TRBD1. Germline trimming cut 9 bases from V and 5 bases from J; bases unmatched to any gene: 5. Germline CDR1 KGHDR, CDR2 SFDVKD. This CDR3 comprises 13 residues. The CDR3 DNA follows: TGTGCCACCTCCGGGGGACAGGACAATGAGCAGTTCTTC. Its protein is CATSGGQDNEQFF.

The gene calls are TRBV5-4 and TRBJ2-3; TRBD1 matches 10 bases. The CDR3 is made up of 15 amino acids. CDR1 is SGHNT and CDR2 is YYREEE in the germline V gene (reference sequence). V was pared by 4 bases and J by 4 bases, with 6 bases of the junction left unmatched. The CDR3 spells CASSGRQGAADTQYF. The CDR3 DNA follows: TGTGCCAGCAGCGGACGACAGGGGGCAGCAGATACGCAGTATTTT. The variable domain in full, completed from reference TRBV5-4 and TRBJ2-3, reads ETGVTQSPTHLIKTRGQQVTLRCSSQSGHNTVSWYQQALGQGPQFIFQYYREEENGRGNFPPRFSGLQFPNYSSELNVNALELDDSALYLCASSGRQGAADTQYFGPGTRLTVL.

The chain combines TRBV6-6 with TRBJ2-1; no firm D call. The CDR3 spans 13 residues. Germline V gene data show CDR1 as MNHNY and CDR2 as SVGAGI (reference sequence). V was cut by 0 bases and J by 10 bases, with 10 bases left in between. The CDR3 sequence: CASSYSLYTEQFF. DNA for the CDR3: TGTGCCAGCAGTTACTCCCTGTATACCGAGCAGTTCTTC.

This clonotype was seen a handful of times. The genes are TRBV7-3 and TRBJ2-3; 11 positions agree with TRBD2. This CDR3 comprises 17 residues. The V segment lost 4 bases and the J segment 0 bases; nucleotides outside the gene matches: 6. Germline V gives CDR1 SGHTA, CDR2 FQGTGA. The CDR3 coding sequence is TGTGCCAGCAGCTCAAACCGGACTAGCGGGAGCACAGATACGCAGTATTTT. It is translated as CASSSNRTSGSTDTQYF.

This clonotype was observed a few times. The chain couples TRBV5-6 to TRBJ2-7, with D perhaps being TRBD1 or TRBD2 (7 bases each). Germline V CDR1 and CDR2: SGHDT, YYEEEE. V lost 1 base and J lost 9, with 20 bases in between. This CDR3 has 15 amino acids. The CDR3 region is CASSLMGGGGRPQYF. The CDR3 DNA reads as TGTGCCAGCAGCTTGATGGGAGGGGGCGGCAGACCGCAGTACTTC.

This clonotype was seen many times. CDR3 sequence (DNA): TGCGCCAGCAGCCCCCGACTAGCGGGAGGTACACAAGAGACCCAGTACTTC. It translates to CASSPRLAGGTQETQYF. V gene TRBV4-3 combines with J gene TRBJ2-5; TRBD2 matches 13 bases. The CDR3 covers 17 residues. Losses at the gene ends were 4 bases for V and 2 bases for J; bases not matched to a gene: 7. Per the germline V gene, CDR1 is LGHNA and CDR2 is YSLEER.

This clonotype has ten or more counts. The chain is built from TRBV27 and TRBJ2-1; D unresolved. Germline CDR1 and CDR2: MNHEY and SMNVEV (reference sequence). The CDR3 contains 13 residues. V was pared by 4 bases and J by 2 bases, with 6 bases between. This chain's CDR3 is CASSYGTYNEQFF. The CDR3 DNA follows: TGTGCCAGCAGTTACGGCACCTACAATGAGCAGTTCTTC.

This clonotype was found a few times. The chain uses TRBV7-9 and TRBJ2-5; D possibly uses TRBD1 or TRBD2 (5 bases each). Trimming removed 2 bases at V and 4 bases at J, with 14 bases between. The germline V gene has CDR1 SEHNR and CDR2 FQNEAQ (reference sequence). CDR3 size: 15 residues. The chain's CDR3 is CASSLRGSNRETQYF. DNA of the CDR3: TGTGCCAGCAGCTTACGGGGCAGTAATAGAGAGACCCAGTACTTC.

This clonotype was counted many times. The J gene is TRBJ1-3, the V gene TRBV12-3 or TRBV12-4, with D perhaps TRBD1 (6 bases). This CDR3 region has 15 residues. V gave up 5 bases and J gave up 0 bases, with 11 bases separating them. CDR3 DNA sequence: TGTGCCAGCAGTGAGTTGACAGGCTCTGGAAACACCATATATTTT. This sequence encodes CASSELTGSGNTIYF.

This clonotype has a count of ten or more. The chain links TRBV11-2 to TRBJ2-2; D unclear. There are 16 residues in the CDR3. V was pared by 3 bases and J by 0 bases, with 11 bases between. Germline V CDR1 and CDR2: SGHAT, FQNNGV. CDR3 nucleotides: TGTGCCAGCAGCTTCACTCCCGGGTCGAACACCGGGGAGCTGTTTTTT. Protein sequence: CASSFTPGSNTGELFF.

This chain uses TRBV20-1 with TRBJ2-3, with 11 bases matching TRBD2. V gave up 1 base and J gave up 1 base; unmatched junction bases: 4. The CDR3 runs to 16 residues. Looked up from germline, CDR1 is DFQATT and CDR2 is SNEGSKA (reference sequence). The CDR3 DNA reads TGCAGTGCTAGAGGAGGGACTAGCGGCCGCACAGATACGCAGTATTTT. It encodes CSARGGTSGRTDTQYF.

At least ten counts were recorded for this clonotype. The chain combines TRBV12-3 or TRBV12-4 with TRBJ2-6; D is possibly TRBD2 (6 bases). Trimming left V 5 bases short and J 0 bases short, with 17 bases between. CDR3 length equals 18 residues. CDR3 loop: CASSPRRGRSSGANVLTF. CDR3 in DNA: TGTGCCAGCAGTCCTAGGAGGGGACGGAGCTCTGGGGCCAACGTCCTGACTTTC.

This clonotype occurred many times. This chain uses TRBV11-2 with TRBJ2-2, with D possibly TRBD2 on 5 matching bases. The CDR3 runs to 13 residues. Per germline, CDR1 SGHAT and CDR2 FQNNGV. V was cut by 4 bases and J by 7 bases, with 10 bases left in between. Written as DNA, the CDR3 is TGTGCCAGCAGCTCTAACCGGGGCGGGGAGCTGTTTTTT. This translates into CASSSNRGGELFF. The full variable domain, with the rest looked up from reference TRBV11-2 and TRBJ2-2, is EAGVAQSPRYKIIEKRQSVAFWCNPISGHATLYWYQQILGQGPKLLIQFQNNGVVDDSQLPKDRFSAERLKGVDSTLKIQPAKLEDSAVYLCASSSNRGGELFFGEGSRLTVL.

This clonotype has just a few counts. The chain couples TRBV5-1 to TRBJ2-3; TRBD2 aligns across 8 bases. The V and J ends lost 0 bases and 4 bases, in that order; junction bases with no gene match: 4. CDR1 is SGHRS and CDR2 is YFSETQ in the germline V gene. The CDR3 totals 15 residues. CDR3 DNA: TGCGCCAGCAGCTTGGGTACGGGGGGGCCAGATACGCAGTATTTT. It yields the protein CASSLGTGGPDTQYF.

V usage is TRBV20-1 and J usage is TRBJ2-1, with D possibly being TRBD2 (5 bases). Per germline, CDR1 DFQATT and CDR2 SNEGSKA (reference sequence). The CDR3 is made up of 11 amino acids. V was cut by 2 bases and J by 7 bases, with 6 bases left in between. The CDR3: CSARRENEQFF. In DNA, the CDR3 is TGCAGTGCTAGACGGGAAAATGAGCAGTTCTTC.

The sample holds a few counts of this clonotype. V and J are TRBV19 and TRBJ2-4; the match to TRBD1 covers 9 bases. CDR1 and CDR2 from the germline V gene are LNHDA and SQIVND (reference sequence). CDR3 length equals 15 residues. J gave up 1 base and V 7 bases, and 5 bases lay outside the gene matches. In DNA form, the CDR3 reads TGTGCCAGTAACCAACAGGGGGCGGCCAAAAACATTCAGTACTTC. Translated, it gives CASNQQGAAKNIQYF.

This clonotype was detected a few times. The chain couples TRBV20-1 to TRBJ2-7; D may be TRBD2 (5 bases). Germline-derived CDR1 and CDR2 are DFQATT and SNEGSKA (reference sequence). This CDR3 spans 13 amino acids. Trimming removed 6 bases at V and 3 bases at J, with 15 bases between. In nucleotides, the CDR3 is TGCAGTGCCCGGGGAACGTGGGGCTACGAGCAGTACTTC. Translated, it gives CSARGTWGYEQYF.

The rearrangement joins TRBV12-3 or TRBV12-4 to TRBJ1-3; D gene uncertain. The CDR3 sequence is 13 residues long. Trimming removed 5 bases at V and 8 bases at J, with 13 bases between. The CDR3, as DNA: TGTGCCAGCAGTGGTAGTGTGGAATACACCATATATTTT. Translation gives CASSGSVEYTIYF.

The chain couples TRBV12-3 or TRBV12-4 to TRBJ2-3; 7 bases agree with TRBD1. V lost 5 bases to trimming and J lost 6 bases; unmatched junction nucleotides: 8. The CDR3 covers 14 residues. CDR3 sequence reads: CASSNRDRGDTQYF. CDR3 in DNA: TGTGCCAGCAGTAACCGGGACAGAGGGGATACGCAGTATTTT.

V gene TRBV6-1 combines with J gene TRBJ1-2, with TRBD1 matching over 7 bases. Per germline, CDR1 MNHNS and CDR2 SASEGT. J gave up 3 bases and V 7 bases, and 5 bases lay outside the gene matches. The length of the CDR3 is 13 residues. This CDR3 is CASTSGQYYGYTF. The CDR3 bases are TGTGCCAGCACCTCGGGACAGTACTATGGCTACACCTTC.

The chain carries TRBV7-9 and TRBJ2-1; no clear D gene. The CDR3 is 15 amino acids. From germline, CDR1 is SEHNR and CDR2 FQNEAQ (reference sequence). With 3 bases removed from V and 3 bases from J, the gap between germline ends came to 12 bases. The CDR3 is CASSFHVRIYNEQFF. The DNA for the CDR3 is TGTGCCAGCAGCTTTCATGTGCGGATCTACAATGAGCAGTTCTTC.

This clonotype showed up just a few times. The V and J genes are TRBV3-1 and TRBJ2-3, with 7 bases lining up with TRBD1. The germline CDR1 and CDR2 sequences are LGHDT and YNNKEL (reference sequence). This CDR3 is 14 amino acids long. Losses at the gene ends were 6 bases for V and 3 bases for J; bases not matched to a gene: 6. The CDR3 DNA reads TGTGCCAGCAGTCATACAGGGGCAACAGATACGCAGTATTTT. It translates to CASSHTGATDTQYF.

The V and J genes are TRBV20-1 and TRBJ2-3, with D tentatively TRBD2 (6 bases). With 5 bases removed from V and 2 bases from J, the gap between germline ends came to 11 bases. The CDR3 runs to 13 residues. The germline gives CDR1 DFQATT, CDR2 SNEGSKA (reference sequence). The CDR3 loop reads CSAEAGPTDTQYF. CDR3 DNA sequence: TGCAGTGCTGAAGCGGGTCCCACAGATACGCAGTATTTT.

This chain uses TRBV28 with TRBJ2-7; 12 bases agree with TRBD2. This CDR3 region has 16 residues. Trimming took 2 bases from V and 5 from J; bases not matched to a gene: 7. Per the germline V gene, CDR1 is MDHEN and CDR2 is SYDVKM. The CDR3 region has the DNA TGTGCCAGCAGTTTACCTAGCGGGAGGGCCTACAACGAGCAGTACTTC. Translating it yields CASSLPSGRAYNEQYF.

This clonotype came up a few times. V and J are TRBV14 and TRBJ1-2; D is unresolved. This CDR3 spans 17 amino acids. From germline, CDR1 is SGHDN and CDR2 FVKESK. Trimming removed 1 base at V and 2 bases at J, with 17 bases between. CDR3 in amino acids: CASSQVFQGPGNYGYTF. The CDR3, as DNA: TGTGCCAGCAGCCAAGTGTTTCAAGGGCCAGGAAACTATGGCTACACCTTC.